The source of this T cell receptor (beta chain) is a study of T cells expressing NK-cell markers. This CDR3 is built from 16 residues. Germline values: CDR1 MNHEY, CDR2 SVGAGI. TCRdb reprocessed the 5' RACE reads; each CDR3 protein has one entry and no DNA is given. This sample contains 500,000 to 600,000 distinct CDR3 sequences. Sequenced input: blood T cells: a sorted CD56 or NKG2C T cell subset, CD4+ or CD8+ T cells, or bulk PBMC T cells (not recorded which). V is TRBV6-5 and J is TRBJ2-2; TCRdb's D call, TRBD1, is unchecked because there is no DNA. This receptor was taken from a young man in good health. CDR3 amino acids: CASSHPGQGFPGELFF.